Listed here is a single T cell receptor (beta chain). Its antigen remains unidentified. The data were taken from a study of lymphopenia after photon versus proton radiotherapy. The germline V gene has CDR1 LNHDA and CDR2 SQIVND (reference sequence). V shed 5 bases, J shed 2 bases, and the junction held 10 bases outside the gene matches. This CDR3 comprises 18 residues. Overall study findings and caveats: In patients who died, overall survival fell as post-nadir TCR diversity dropped more. Under photons, naive T cells and diversity fell while effector/memory populations rose. After lymphocyte nadir, photon-treated repertoires showed oligoclonal expansion, especially CD8+ Temra.

The repertoire was sequenced with immunoSEQ multiplex PCR; TCRdb's copy has only in-frame clones and lacks some. This sample has about 14,000 clones, with 82% found just once. The sample in question was peripheral blood, obtained from a patient treated with photon-based radiotherapy. V is TRBV19 and J is TRBJ2-6, with 9 bases that match TRBD1. The clonotype was recovered from a man aged 50-59 years with gastric cancer. The CDR3 nucleotides are TGTGCCAGTAGTTTAAGAGGACAGGGGAAGGCTGGGGCCAACGTCCTGACTTTC. Protein product: CASSLRGQGKAGANVLTF.